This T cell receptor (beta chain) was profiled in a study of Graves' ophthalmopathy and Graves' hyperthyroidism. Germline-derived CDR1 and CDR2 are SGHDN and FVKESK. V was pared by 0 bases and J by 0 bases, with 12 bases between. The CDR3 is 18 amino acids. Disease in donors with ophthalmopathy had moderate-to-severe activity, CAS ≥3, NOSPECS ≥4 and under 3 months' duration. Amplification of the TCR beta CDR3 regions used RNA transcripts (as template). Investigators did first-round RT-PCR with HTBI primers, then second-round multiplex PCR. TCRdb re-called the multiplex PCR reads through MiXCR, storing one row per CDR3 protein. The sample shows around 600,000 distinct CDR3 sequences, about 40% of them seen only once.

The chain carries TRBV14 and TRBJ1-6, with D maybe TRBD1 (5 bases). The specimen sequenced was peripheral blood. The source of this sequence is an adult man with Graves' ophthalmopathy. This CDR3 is CASSQDGALSSYNSPLHF. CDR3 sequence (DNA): TGTGCCAGCAGCCAAGATGGGGCCCTTAGCTCCTATAATTCACCCCTCCACTTT.